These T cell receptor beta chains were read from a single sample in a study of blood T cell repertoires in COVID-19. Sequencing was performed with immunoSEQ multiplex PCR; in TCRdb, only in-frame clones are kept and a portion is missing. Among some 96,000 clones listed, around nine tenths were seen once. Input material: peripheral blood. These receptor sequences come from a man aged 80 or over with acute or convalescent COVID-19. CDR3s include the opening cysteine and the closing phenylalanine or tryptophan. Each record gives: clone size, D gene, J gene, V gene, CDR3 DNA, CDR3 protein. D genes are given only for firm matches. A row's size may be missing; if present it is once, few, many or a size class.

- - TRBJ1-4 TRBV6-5 TGTGCCAGCAAAAAATCGCAGGGGAATGAAAAACTGTTTTTT CASKKSQGNEKLFF
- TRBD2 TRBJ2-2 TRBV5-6 TGTGCCAGCAGCTTGCCGGGACTAGCGGGAGGGAGGAACACCGGGGAGCTGTTTTTT CASSLPGLAGGRNTGELFF
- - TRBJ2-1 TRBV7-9 TGTGCCAGCAGCTCACTAGTATCAGCCTACAATGAGCAGTTCTTC CASSSLVSAYNEQFF
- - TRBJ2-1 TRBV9 TGTGCCAGCAGCGTATCCCTTCCAGGGGTCAATGAGCAGTTCTTC CASSVSLPGVNEQFF
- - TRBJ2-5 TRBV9 TGTGCCAGCAGCCAGGGGGGGACCCAGTACTTC CASSQGGTQYF
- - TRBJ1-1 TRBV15 TGTGCCACCAGCAGTACGTACAGGGCTAAATCTTTCTTT CATSSTYRAKSFF
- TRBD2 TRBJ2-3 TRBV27 TGTGCCAGCAGTTTGTTAATAGCGGGGACCACTAGCACAGATACGCAGTATTTT CASSLLIAGTTSTDTQYF
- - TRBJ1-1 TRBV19 TGTGCCAGTGGAATACAGGTAGGGGAGAACACTGAAGCTTTCTTT CASGIQVGENTEAFF
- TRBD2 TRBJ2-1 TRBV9 TGTGCCAGCAGTCAGAGCGGGAGCTCCTACAATGAGCAGTTCTTC CASSQSGSSYNEQFF
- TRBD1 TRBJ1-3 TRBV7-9 TGTGCCAGCAGCTTCCTAGACAGGGCGGATTCTGGAAACACCATATATTTT CASSFLDRADSGNTIYF
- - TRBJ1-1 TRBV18 TGTGCCAGCTCATTAGACAGGAACACTGAAGCTTTCTTT CASSLDRNTEAFF
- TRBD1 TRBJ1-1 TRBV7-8 TGTGCCAGCAGCTCGACAGGGCGGACTGAAGCTTTCTTT CASSSTGRTEAFF
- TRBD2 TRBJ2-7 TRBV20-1 TGCAGTGCTAGTGGACTAGCGGGTGAGCAGTACTTC CSASGLAGEQYF
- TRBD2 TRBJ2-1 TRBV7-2 TGTGCCAGCAGCTCCTCACTAGCGGGAGGGCCCAATGAGCAGTTCTTC CASSSSLAGGPNEQFF
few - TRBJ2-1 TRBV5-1 TGCGCCAGCAGCCGAGACAGGACTGCCTACAATGAGCAGTTCTTC CASSRDRTAYNEQFF
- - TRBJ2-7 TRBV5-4 TGTGCCAGCAGCGAAATGAGGGTCTCAGGCGAGCAGTACTTC CASSEMRVSGEQYF
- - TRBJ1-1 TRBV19 TGTGCCAGTAGTATTTGGACATCGATGAACACTGAAGCTTTCTTT CASSIWTSMNTEAFF
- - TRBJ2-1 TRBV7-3 TGTGCCAGCAGCTCCCGTGATTGGCGGGAGCAGTTCTTC CASSSRDWREQFF
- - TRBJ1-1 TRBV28 TGTGCCAGCATCTTACCCAGTACAGGGTCCGCTGAAGCTTTCTTT CASILPSTGSAEAFF
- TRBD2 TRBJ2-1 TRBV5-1 TGCGCCAGCAGCTTTAGCGGGAACCTCAATGAGCAGTTCTTC CASSFSGNLNEQFF
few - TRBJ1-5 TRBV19 TGTGCCAGTAGATTTCTTCATCAGCCCCAGCATTTT CASRFLHQPQHF
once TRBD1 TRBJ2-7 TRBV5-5 TGTGCCAGCAGGGGACAGGGCCCATCGTACGAGCAGTACTTC CASRGQGPSYEQYF
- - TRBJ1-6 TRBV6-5 TGTGCCAGCACCCAGAGGGTATCGGGCAATTCACCCCTCCACTTT CASTQRVSGNSPLHF
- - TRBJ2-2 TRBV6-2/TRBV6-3 TGTGCCAGCAGTTACCCCGGGTTAACCGGGGAGCTGTTTTTT CASSYPGLTGELFF